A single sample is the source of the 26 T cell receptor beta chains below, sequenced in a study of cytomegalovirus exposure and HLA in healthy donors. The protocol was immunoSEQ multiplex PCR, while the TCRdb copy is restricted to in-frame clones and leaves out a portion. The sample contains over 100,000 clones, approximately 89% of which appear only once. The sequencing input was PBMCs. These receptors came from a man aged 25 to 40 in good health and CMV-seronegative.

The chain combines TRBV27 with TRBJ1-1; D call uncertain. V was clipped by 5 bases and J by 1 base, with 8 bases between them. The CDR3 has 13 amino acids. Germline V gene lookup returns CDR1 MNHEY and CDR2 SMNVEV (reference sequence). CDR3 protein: CASSRRENTEAFF. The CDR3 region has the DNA TGTGCCAGCAGTCGTCGAGAGAACACTGAAGCTTTCTTT.

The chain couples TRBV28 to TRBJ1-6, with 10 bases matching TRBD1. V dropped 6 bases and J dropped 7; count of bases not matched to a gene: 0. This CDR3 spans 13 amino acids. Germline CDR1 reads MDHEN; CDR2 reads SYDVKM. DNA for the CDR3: TGTGCCAGCAGGGACAGGGGGAATTCACCCCTCCACTTT. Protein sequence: CASRDRGNSPLHF. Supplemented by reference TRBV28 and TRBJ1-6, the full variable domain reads DVKVTQSSRYLVKRTGEKVFLECVQDMDHENMFWYRQDPGLGLRLIYFSYDVKMKEKGDIPEGYSVSREKKERFSLILESASTNQTSMYLCASRDRGNSPLHFGNGTRLTVT.

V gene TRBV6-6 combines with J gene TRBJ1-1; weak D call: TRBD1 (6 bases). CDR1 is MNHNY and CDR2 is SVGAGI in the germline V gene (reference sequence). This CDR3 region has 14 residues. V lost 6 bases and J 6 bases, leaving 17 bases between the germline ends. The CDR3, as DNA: TGTGCCAGCAGAGAGGGGGGGGTCGTCTCTGAAGCTTTCTTT. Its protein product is CASREGGVVSEAFF.

CDR3 DNA: TGTGCCATCAGTGAGGAACAGGGGGCAAACACTGAAGCTTTCTTT. This encodes CAISEEQGANTEAFF. The chain recombines TRBV10-3 with TRBJ1-1; 9 bases map to TRBD1. The CDR3 is 15 amino acids. Germline trimming cut 2 bases from V and 2 bases from J; bases unmatched to any gene: 3. Germline V gives CDR1 ENHRY, CDR2 SYGVKD.

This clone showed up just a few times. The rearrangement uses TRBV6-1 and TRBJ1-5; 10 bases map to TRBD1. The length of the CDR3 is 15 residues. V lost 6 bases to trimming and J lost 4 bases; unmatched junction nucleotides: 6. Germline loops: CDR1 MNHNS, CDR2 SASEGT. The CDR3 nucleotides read TGTGCCAGCAGCCGGGACAGGGGAGAGAATCAGCCCCAGCATTTT. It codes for CASSRDRGENQPQHF.

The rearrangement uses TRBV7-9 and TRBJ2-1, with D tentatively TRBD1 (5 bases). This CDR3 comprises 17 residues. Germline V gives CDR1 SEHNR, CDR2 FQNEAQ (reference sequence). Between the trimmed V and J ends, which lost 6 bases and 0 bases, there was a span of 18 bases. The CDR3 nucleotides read TGTGCCAGCAGTTTCTTCCAGGGTTCCTCCTCCTACAATGAGCAGTTCTTC. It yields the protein CASSFFQGSSSYNEQFF.

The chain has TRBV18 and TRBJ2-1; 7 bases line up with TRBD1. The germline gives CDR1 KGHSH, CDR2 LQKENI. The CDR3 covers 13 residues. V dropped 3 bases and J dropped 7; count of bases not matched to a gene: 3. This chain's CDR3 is CASSPEQGNEQFF. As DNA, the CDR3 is TGTGCCAGCTCACCTGAACAGGGGAATGAGCAGTTCTTC.

The CDR3 DNA reads TGCGCCAGCAGTCAACCCCAGGGGGATACGCAGTATTTT. Translated, it gives CASSQPQGDTQYF. The chain recombines TRBV23-1 with TRBJ2-3, with TRBD1 as a possible D gene (6 bases). TRBV23-1 is filed as an ORF, its function uncertain. The V end lost 2 bases, the J end lost 6 bases, and 9 bases lay between the germline ends. This CDR3 is 13 amino acids long.

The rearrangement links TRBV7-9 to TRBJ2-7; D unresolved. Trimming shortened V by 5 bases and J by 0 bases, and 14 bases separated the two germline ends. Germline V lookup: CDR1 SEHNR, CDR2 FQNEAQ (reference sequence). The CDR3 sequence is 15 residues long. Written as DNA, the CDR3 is TGTGCCAGCAGCCCTCCAAACATTCTCTCCTACGAGCAGTACTTC. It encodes CASSPPNILSYEQYF.

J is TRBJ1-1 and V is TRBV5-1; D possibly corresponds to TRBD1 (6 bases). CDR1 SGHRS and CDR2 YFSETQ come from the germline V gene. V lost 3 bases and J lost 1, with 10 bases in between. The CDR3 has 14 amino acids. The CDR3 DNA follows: TGCGCCAGCAGCTCGCAGGGGCGGAACACTGAAGCTTTCTTT. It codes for CASSSQGRNTEAFF.

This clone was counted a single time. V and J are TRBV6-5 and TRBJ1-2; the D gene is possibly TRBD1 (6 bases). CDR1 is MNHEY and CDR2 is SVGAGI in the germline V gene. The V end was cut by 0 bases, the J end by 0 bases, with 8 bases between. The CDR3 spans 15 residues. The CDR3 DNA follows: TGTGCCAGCAGTTACTCGACAGGTCCTAACTATGGCTACACCTTC. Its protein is CASSYSTGPNYGYTF.

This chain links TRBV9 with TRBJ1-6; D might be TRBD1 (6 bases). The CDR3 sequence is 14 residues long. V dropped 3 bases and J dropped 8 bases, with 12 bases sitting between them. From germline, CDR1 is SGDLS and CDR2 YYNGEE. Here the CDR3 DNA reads TGTGCCAGCAGCGCCAGGGGAGCAGATTCACCCCTCCACTTT. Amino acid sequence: CASSARGADSPLHF.

The chain's CDR3 is CASSVATGTNSPLHF. The DNA for the CDR3 is TGTGCCAGCAGCGTAGCTACAGGGACTAATTCACCCCTCCACTTT. The V gene is TRBV9, the J gene TRBJ1-6; tentative D call: TRBD1 (6 bases). V was clipped by 0 bases and J by 6 bases, with 10 bases between them. The CDR3 has 15 residues. Germline CDR1 reads SGDLS; CDR2 reads YYNGEE. Full variable domain (rest looked up from reference TRBV9 and TRBJ1-6): DSGVTQTPKHLITATGQRVTLRCSPRSGDLSVYWYQQSLDQGLQFLIQYYNGEERAKGNILERFSAQQFPDLHSELNLSSLELGDSALYFCASSVATGTNSPLHFGNGTRLTVT.

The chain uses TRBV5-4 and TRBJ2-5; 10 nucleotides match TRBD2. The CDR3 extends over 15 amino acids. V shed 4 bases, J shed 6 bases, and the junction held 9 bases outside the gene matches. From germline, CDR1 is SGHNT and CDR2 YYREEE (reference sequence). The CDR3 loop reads CASSPGGAGGQTQYF. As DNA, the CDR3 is TGTGCCAGCAGCCCGGGGGGAGCGGGGGGGCAGACCCAGTACTTC.

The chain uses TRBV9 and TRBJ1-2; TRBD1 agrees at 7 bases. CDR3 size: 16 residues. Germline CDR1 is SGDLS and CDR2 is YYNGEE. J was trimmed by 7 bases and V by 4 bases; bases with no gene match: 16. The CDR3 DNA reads TGTGCCAGCAGCCTCTTGCCTGAACAGGGGATGAGTGGCTACACCTTC. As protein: CASSLLPEQGMSGYTF.

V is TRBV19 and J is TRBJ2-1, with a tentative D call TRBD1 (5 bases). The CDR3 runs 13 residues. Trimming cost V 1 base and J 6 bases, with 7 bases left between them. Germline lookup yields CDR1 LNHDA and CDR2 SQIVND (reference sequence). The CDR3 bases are TGTGCCAGTAGTATAGCAGGGTTCAATGAGCAGTTCTTC. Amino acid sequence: CASSIAGFNEQFF. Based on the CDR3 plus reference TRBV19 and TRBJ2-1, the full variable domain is DGGITQSPKYLFRKEGQNVTLSCEQNLNHDAMYWYRQDPGQGLRLIYYSQIVNDFQKGDIAEGYSVSREKKESFPLTVTSAQKNPTAFYLCASSIAGFNEQFFGPGTRLTVL.

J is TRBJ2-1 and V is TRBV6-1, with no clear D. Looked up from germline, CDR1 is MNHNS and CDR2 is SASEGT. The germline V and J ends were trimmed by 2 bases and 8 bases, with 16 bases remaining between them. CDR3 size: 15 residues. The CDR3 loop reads CASSETLDLPYEQFF. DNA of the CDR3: TGTGCCAGCAGTGAAACTTTAGATCTACCCTATGAGCAGTTCTTC.

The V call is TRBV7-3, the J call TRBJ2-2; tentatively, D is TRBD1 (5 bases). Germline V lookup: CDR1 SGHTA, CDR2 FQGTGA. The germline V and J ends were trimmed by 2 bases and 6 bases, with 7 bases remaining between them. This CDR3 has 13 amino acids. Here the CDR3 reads CASSLQGSGELFF. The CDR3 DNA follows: TGTGCCAGCAGCTTACAGGGTTCCGGGGAGCTGTTTTTT.

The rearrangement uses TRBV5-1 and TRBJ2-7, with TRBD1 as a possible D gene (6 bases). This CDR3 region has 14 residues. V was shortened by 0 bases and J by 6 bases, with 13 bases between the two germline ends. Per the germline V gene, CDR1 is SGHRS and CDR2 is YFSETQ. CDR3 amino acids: CASSLVWGHGEQYF. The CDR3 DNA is TGCGCCAGCAGCTTGGTTTGGGGGCACGGCGAGCAGTACTTC.

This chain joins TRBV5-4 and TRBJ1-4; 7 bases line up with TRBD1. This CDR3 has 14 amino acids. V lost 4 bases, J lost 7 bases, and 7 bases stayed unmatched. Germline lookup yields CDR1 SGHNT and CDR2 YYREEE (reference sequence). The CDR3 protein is CASSPRWDSEKLFF. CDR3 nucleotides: TGTGCCAGCAGCCCACGATGGGACAGTGAAAAACTGTTTTTT.

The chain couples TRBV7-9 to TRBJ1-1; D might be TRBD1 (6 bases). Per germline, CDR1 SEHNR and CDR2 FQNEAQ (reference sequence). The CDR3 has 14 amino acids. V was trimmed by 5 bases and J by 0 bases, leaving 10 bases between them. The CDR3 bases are TGTGCCAGCAGCCAAGGACAGCTGAACACTGAAGCTTTCTTT. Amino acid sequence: CASSQGQLNTEAFF.

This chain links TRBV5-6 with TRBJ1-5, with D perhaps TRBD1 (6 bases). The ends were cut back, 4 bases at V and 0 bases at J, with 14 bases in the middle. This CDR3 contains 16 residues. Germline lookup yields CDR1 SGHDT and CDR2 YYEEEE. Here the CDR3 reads CASSAGTRNSNQPQHF. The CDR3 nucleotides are TGTGCCAGCAGCGCCGGGACACGAAATAGCAATCAGCCCCAGCATTTT. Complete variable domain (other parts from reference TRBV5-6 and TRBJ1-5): DAGVTQSPTHLIKTRGQQVTLRCSPKSGHDTVSWYQQALGQGPQFIFQYYEEEERQRGNFPDRFSGHQFPNYSSELNVNALLLGDSALYLCASSAGTRNSNQPQHFGDGTRLSIL.

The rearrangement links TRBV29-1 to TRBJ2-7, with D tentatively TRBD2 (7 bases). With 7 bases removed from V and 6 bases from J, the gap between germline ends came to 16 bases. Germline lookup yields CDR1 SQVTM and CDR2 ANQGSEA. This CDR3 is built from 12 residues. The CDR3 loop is CSAQHRGGEQYF. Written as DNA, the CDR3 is TGCAGCGCCCAACATAGGGGGGGCGAGCAGTACTTC.

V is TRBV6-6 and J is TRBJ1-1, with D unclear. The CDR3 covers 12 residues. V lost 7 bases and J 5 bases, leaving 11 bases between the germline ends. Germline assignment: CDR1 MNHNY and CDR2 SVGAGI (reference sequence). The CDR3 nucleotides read TGTGCCAGCAATGACGGGGTAACTGAAGCTTTCTTT. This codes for CASNDGVTEAFF.

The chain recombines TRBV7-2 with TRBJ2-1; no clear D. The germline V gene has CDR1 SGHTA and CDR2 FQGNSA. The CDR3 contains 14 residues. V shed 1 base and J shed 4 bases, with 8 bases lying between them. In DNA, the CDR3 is TGTGCCAGCAGCTTAGAGTTACGGTACAATGAGCAGTTCTTC. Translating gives CASSLELRYNEQFF.

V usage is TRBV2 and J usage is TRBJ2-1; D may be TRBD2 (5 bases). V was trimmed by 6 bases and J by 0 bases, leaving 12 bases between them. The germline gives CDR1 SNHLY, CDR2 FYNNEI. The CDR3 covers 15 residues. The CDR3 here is CASRPLGSSYNEQFF. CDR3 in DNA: TGTGCCAGCAGGCCCCTGGGGAGCTCCTACAATGAGCAGTTCTTC.